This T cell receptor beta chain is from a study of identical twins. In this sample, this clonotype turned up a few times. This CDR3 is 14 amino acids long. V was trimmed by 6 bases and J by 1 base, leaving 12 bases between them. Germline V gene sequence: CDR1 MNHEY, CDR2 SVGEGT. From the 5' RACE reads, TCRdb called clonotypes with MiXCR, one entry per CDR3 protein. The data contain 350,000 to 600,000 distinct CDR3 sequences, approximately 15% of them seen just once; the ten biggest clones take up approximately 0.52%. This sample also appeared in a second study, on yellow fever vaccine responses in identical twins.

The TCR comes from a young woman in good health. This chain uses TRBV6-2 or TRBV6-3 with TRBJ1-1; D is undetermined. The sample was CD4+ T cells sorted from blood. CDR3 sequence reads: CASSRAYGNTEAFF. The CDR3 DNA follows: TGTGCCAGCAGCCGGGCCTATGGGAACACTGAAGCTTTCTTT.